These 5 T cell receptor beta chains were all obtained from the same sample, sequenced in a study of tissue T cells after allogeneic stem cell transplantation (dated 2022 in TCRdb). According to the study, the label for this sample's time point signals: mouse harvest day 14 after allogeneic transplant. Each mouse graft consisted of 10^7 T-cell-depleted bone marrow cells plus 10^6 splenic CD5+ T cells and was given by tail vein injection. The library was obtained by the immunoSEQ multiplex PCR assay. Sourced from immuneACCESS, this table was stored by TCRdb with only in-frame sequences that have V and J called. A share of the clones is absent; for the studies checked, an unresolved V gene accounts for under half, and the remainder has no known explanation. Here the sample has several hundred clones; roughly half occur a single time. More than 25% of the sample rests with the top ten. The sequencing input was liver tissue. Receptors were obtained from a female BALB/c mouse given C57BL/6 T cells with graft-versus-host disease after an allogeneic hematopoietic cell transplant.

Regarding this clone: Gene names are the mouse ones. The sequenced fragment ends 1 residue before the CDR3 boundary, so the rest is inferred from the germline J gene. The V call is TRBV13-1, the J call TRBJ2-5, with a tentative D call TRBD1 (7 bases). The CDR3 consists of 14 residues. V was cut by 0 bases and J by 6 bases, with 11 bases left in between. The germline gives CDR1 NSHNY, CDR2 SYGAGN. The part of the CDR3 DNA that was read is TGTGCCAGCAGTGATGAGGGGGCGAGGGACACCCAGTAC. Translated: CASSDEGARDTQY. The whole CDR3 sequence reads CASSDEGARDTQYF.

To note about this clone: The gene names given are mouse names. Sequencing ends 1 residue short of the CDR3 end; the germline J gene provides the rest. V usage is TRBV23 and J usage is TRBJ2-2. There are 12 residues in the CDR3. The germline V gene encodes CDR1 KGHTA and CDR2 FQNQQP. The CDR3 spells CSSSQDTGQLYF. CDR3 bases read: TGCTCCAGCAGTCAGGACACCGGGCAGCTCTAC.

A word on this clone: Mouse names are used for the genes. The read stops 1 residue short of the end of the CDR3; the missing end is completed from the germline J gene. The chain is built from TRBV3 and TRBJ1-1; TRBD1 aligns across 7 bases. CDR3 length: 13 residues. The V segment lost 4 bases and the J segment 1 base; nucleotides outside the gene matches: 0. Germline values: CDR1 SNHLY, CDR2 FYNGKV (reference sequence). CDR3 bases read: TGTGCCAGCAGCTACAGGGGGAACACAGAAGTCTTC. It specifies CASSYRGNTEVF. The complete CDR3 sequence is CASSYRGNTEVFF.

With regard to this clone: The genes are named according to mouse. Sequencing ends 1 residue short of the CDR3 end; the germline J gene provides the rest. This rearrangement joins TRBV15 to TRBJ2-5, with 10 positions matching TRBD2. The V gene's germline CDR1 is SGHND and CDR2 FRSKSL. This CDR3 is built from 15 residues. V was clipped by 3 bases and J by 6 bases; unmatched bases: 6. The CDR3 region is CASSFLGGRRDTQYF. The DNA read from the CDR3 is TGTGCCAGCAGTTTCCTGGGGGGGCGCAGGGACACCCAGTAC.

This clone was observed a few times. Any gene name here is a mouse gene name. The read terminates 1 residue before the CDR3 end, so the remaining end is supplied by the germline J gene. The rearrangement joins TRBV12-2 to TRBJ1-5, with a weak D call TRBD1 (6 bases). The germline V gene encodes CDR1 SGHLS and CDR2 HYDKME. V lost 5 bases and J 0 bases, leaving 7 bases between the germline ends. CDR3 length: 13 amino acids. The CDR3 loop reads CASWGHNNQAPLF. Incomplete CDR3 DNA: TGTGCCAGCTGGGGACATAACAACCAGGCTCCGCTT.